Here is one T cell receptor (beta chain) with its context. Its antigen is as yet unknown. This sample is part of a study of post-analysis software for immune sequencing data. About the study: The courses of disease that were included comprised relapsing-remitting, secondary progressive and progressive-relapsing multiple sclerosis. Study results and caveats: The study found TRBV5-6, TRBV5-1 and TRBV20-1 among roughly 5 TRBV segments more frequent in patients than controls. F measure grouped same-batch samples tightly together. Controls had significantly higher normalized Chao1 diversity than multiple sclerosis patients.

Looked up from germline, CDR1 is SGHRS and CDR2 is YFSETQ. Trimming cost V 0 bases and J 1 base, with 9 bases left between them. CDR3 length: 15 amino acids. Unique molecular identifiers were built into the TCR beta cDNA libraries. Out of roughly 1 to 11 million T cells, 450,000 to 600,000 cDNA molecules were generated. Via MiXCR, TCRdb re-called the PCR reads, giving one row per CDR3 protein. The sample lists roughly 730,000 distinct CDR3 sequences; 25% to 30% were seen once. The sequencing sample was made of blood. This TCR came from a girl between 5 and 17 years old with multiple sclerosis. The J gene is TRBJ2-3, the V gene TRBV5-1, with D possibly being TRBD2 (6 bases). In DNA, the CDR3 is TGCGCCAGCAGCTTGGCCGGGAGCCGCACAGATACGCAGTATTTT. It encodes CASSLAGSRTDTQYF.